This T cell receptor (beta chain) comes out of a study of T cell responses to AZD1222 COVID-19 vaccine. Method: immunoSEQ multiplex PCR; TCRdb's copy keeps in-frame clones and lacks some. The sample yields roughly 110,000 clones, nearly 90% seen once. This clonotype was obtained from an adult who received the AZD1222 COVID-19 vaccine. Material: peripheral blood, obtained 28 days after the second AZD1222 dose.

CDR3 region: CASSLPGGNTIYF. As DNA, the CDR3 is TGTGCCAGCAGTTTGCCTGGCGGAAACACCATATATTTT. The chain couples TRBV28 to TRBJ1-3; D unresolved. This CDR3 spans 13 amino acids. The V end was cut by 3 bases, the J end by 4 bases, with 7 bases between. Germline V gene sequence: CDR1 MDHEN, CDR2 SYDVKM.